Listed here is a single T cell receptor beta chain. The data belong to a study of cytomegalovirus exposure and HLA in healthy donors. Per the germline V gene, CDR1 is MGHDK and CDR2 is SYGVNS. This CDR3 has 13 amino acids. V lost 5 bases, J lost 6 bases, and 11 bases lay in between. Measured with immunoSEQ multiplex PCR; TCRdb has only the in-frame clones, and not every one. The top ten clones hold under 5% of a sample with 130,000 to 150,000 clones, roughly 90% of them seen once. This TCR came from a man aged 18-30 years in good health and CMV-seropositive. The chain couples TRBV25-1 to TRBJ1-3; no reliable D call. Sequenced: PBMCs. The CDR3 loop is CASSPRGLNTIYF. The CDR3 coding sequence is TGTGCCAGCAGTCCTCGAGGGTTAAACACCATATATTTT.